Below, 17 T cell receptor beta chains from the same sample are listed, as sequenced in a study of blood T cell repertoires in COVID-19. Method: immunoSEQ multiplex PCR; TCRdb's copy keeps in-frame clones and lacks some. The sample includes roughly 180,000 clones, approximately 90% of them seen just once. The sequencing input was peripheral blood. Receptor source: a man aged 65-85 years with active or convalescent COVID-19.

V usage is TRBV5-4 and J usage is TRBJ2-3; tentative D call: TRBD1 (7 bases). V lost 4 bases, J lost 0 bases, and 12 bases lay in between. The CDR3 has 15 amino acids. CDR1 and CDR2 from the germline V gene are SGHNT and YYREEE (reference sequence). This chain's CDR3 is CASSGGTVSTDTQYF. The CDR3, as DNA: TGTGCCAGCAGCGGGGGGACAGTTAGCACAGATACGCAGTATTTT.

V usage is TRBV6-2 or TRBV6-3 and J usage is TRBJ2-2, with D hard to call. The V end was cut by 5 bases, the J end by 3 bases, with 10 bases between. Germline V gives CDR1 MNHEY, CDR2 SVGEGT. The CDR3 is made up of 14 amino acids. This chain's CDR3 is CASSPPSYTGELFF. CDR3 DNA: TGTGCCAGCAGTCCCCCCAGTTACACCGGGGAGCTGTTTTTT.

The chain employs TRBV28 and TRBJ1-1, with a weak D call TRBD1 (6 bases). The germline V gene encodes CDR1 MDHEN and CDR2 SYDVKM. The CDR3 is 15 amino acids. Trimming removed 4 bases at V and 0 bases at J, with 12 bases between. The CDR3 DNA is TGTGCCAGCAGTTGGGGTGACAGGATGAACACTGAAGCTTTCTTT. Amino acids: CASSWGDRMNTEAFF.

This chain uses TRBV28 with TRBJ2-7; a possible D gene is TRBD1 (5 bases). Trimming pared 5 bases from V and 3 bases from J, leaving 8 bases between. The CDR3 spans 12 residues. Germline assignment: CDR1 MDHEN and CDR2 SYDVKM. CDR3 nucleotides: TGTGCCAGCAGTAGAGACAGCTACGAGCAGTACTTC. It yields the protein CASSRDSYEQYF.

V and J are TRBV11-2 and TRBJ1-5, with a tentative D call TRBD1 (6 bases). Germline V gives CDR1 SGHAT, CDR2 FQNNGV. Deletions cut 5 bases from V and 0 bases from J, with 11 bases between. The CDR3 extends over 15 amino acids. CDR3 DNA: TGTGCCAGCAGCACTGGACAGTATAGCAATCAGCCCCAGCATTTT. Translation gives CASSTGQYSNQPQHF.

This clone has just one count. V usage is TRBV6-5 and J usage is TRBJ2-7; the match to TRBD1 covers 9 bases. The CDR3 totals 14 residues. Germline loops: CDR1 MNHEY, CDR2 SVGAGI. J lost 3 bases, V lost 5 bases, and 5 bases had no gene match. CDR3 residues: CASSRPGQGYEQYF. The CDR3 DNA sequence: TGTGCCAGCAGTCGTCCGGGACAGGGCTACGAGCAGTACTTC.

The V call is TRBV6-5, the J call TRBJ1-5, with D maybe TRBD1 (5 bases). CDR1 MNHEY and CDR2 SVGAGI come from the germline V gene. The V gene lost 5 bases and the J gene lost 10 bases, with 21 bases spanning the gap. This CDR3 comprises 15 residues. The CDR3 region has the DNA TGTGCCAGCAGTATTGACACCCCTTACAGGTCTCCCCAGCATTTT. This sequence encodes CASSIDTPYRSPQHF.

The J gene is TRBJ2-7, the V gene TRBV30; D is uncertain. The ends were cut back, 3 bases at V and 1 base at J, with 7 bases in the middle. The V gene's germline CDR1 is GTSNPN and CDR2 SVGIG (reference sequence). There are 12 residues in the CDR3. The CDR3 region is CAWRHSSYEQYF. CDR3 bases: TGTGCCTGGAGGCACAGTTCCTACGAGCAGTACTTC.

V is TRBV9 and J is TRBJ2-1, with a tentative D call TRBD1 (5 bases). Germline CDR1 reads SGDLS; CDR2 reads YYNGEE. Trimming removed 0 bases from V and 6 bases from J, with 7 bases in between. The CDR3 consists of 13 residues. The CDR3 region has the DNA TGTGCCAGCAGCGTAGGAAGGGGCAATGAGCAGTTCTTC. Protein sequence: CASSVGRGNEQFF.

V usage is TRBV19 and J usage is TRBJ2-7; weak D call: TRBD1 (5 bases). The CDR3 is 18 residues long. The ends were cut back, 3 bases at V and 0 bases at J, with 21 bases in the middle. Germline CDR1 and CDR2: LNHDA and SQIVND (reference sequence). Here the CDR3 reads CASSISDGRTPFSYEQYF. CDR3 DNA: TGTGCCAGTAGTATCTCTGACGGTAGGACACCATTCTCCTACGAGCAGTACTTC.

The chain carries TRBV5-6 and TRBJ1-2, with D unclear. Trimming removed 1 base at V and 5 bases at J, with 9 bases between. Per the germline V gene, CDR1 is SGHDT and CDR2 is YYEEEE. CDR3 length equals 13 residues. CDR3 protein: CASSLLQTYGYTF. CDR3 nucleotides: TGTGCCAGCAGCTTGTTACAGACATATGGCTACACCTTC. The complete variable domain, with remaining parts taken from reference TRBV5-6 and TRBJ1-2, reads DAGVTQSPTHLIKTRGQQVTLRCSPKSGHDTVSWYQQALGQGPQFIFQYYEEEERQRGNFPDRFSGHQFPNYSSELNVNALLLGDSALYLCASSLLQTYGYTFGSGTRLTVV.

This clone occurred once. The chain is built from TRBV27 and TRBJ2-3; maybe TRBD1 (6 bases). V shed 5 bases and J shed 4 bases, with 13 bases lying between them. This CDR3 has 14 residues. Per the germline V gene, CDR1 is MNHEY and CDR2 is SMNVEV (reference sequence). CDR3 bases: TGTGCCAGCAGTACCCACCCAGGGGCAGATACGCAGTATTTT. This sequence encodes CASSTHPGADTQYF.

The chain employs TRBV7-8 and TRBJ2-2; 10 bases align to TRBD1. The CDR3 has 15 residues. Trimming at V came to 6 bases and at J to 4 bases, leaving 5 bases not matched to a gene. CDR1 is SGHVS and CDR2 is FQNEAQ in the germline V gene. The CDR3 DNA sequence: TGTGCCAGCAGTCCAGGACAGGGGGGCACCGGGGAGCTGTTTTTT. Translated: CASSPGQGGTGELFF.

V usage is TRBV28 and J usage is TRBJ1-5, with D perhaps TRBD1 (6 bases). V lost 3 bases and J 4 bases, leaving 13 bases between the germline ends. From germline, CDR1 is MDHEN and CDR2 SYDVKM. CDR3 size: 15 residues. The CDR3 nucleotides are TGTGCCAGCAGTTTCGCAGGGGAGAGAAATCAGCCCCAGCATTTT. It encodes CASSFAGERNQPQHF.

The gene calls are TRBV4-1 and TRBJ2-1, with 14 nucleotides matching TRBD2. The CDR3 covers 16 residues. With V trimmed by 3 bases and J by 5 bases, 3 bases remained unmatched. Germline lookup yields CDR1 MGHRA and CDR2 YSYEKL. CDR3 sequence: CASSQGLAGVDNEQFF. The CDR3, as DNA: TGCGCCAGCAGCCAGGGACTAGCGGGAGTAGACAATGAGCAGTTCTTC.

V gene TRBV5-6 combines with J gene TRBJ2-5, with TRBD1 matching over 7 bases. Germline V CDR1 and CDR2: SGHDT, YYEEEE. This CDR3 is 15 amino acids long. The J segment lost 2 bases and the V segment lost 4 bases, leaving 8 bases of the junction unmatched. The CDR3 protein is CASSQTGVLQETQYF. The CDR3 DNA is TGTGCCAGCAGCCAAACAGGGGTTCTTCAAGAGACCCAGTACTTC.

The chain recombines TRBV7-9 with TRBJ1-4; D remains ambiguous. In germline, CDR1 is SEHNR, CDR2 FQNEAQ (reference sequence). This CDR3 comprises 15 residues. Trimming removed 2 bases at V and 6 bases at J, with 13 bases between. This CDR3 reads CASSLSSGLYEKLFF. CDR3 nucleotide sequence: TGTGCCAGCAGCTTATCTTCAGGATTGTATGAAAAACTGTTTTTT.